The entry that follows covers one T cell receptor beta chain sequence. No cognate antigen has been identified for it. Base qualities are missing; no much larger clone stands one base away. The instrument given in TCRdb is Illumina HiSeq 1500. Using fastp at Q25 and MiXCR, TCRdb reprocessed the public reads and kept productive beta chains. Each CDR3 protein appears once, grouped with its most common genes and DNA. In all, the sample holds 110,000 or so distinct CDR3 sequences, and roughly 31% of those were seen once. The ten top clones hold around two fifths of the sample. These data are taken from a study of T cell repertoires in cytomegalovirus infection (dated by TCRdb to the late 2010s). Regarding the complete study: The peptide stimulations were aimed at well-studied HLA-B-restricted epitopes as well as recently identified HLA-C-restricted CMV epitopes, whose presentation resists viral immunomodulation. Donor HLA type was relevant to the analysis, as public TCR beta signatures indicated carriage of CMV infection together with the matching HLA type.

The treatment or condition label, as the study defines it: in vitro stimulation with specific CMV peptide epitopes to enrich CMV-specific T cells. The CDR1 and CDR2 encoded by the germline V gene (reference sequence) are PRHDT and FYEKMQ. V is reduced by 5 bases and J by 6 bases, leaving a spacing of 17 bases between them. Including the terminal cysteine and phenylalanine, the CDR3 comprises 14 residues. Only CDR3 DNA is held: 42 bases, read in frame from base 1. General study outcomes and caveats: Carriers of CMV infection plus the relevant HLA type were discriminated by the cumulative frequency of public TCR beta family members in the study cohort and in an independent roughly 340-donor cohort. The ex vivo response was dominated by HLA-C-restricted CMV-specific TCR beta clonotypes, which also provided the single most frequent clonotype in two of eight donors.

In this chain, TRBV13 is recombined with TRBJ2-7; the D gene assignment is ambiguous. This TCR came from a human donor in good health (CMV status not recorded). Some clones in this sample may be carry-over from other donors' samples. The specimen comprised CD8+ T cells from cultured PBMCs, sampled from culture after CMV antigen stimulation. The CDR3 protein: CASSQFSVASEQYF. In nucleotide form, the sequence is TGTGCCAGCAGCCAGTTCTCAGTGGCCTCCGAGCAGTACTTC.